The rows below give T cell receptor beta chains drawn from one sample of a study of CD8 T cells in Susac syndrome. TCRdb re-called the immunoSEQ multiplex PCR reads with MiXCR, one entry per CDR3 protein. The sample consists of roughly 100,000 distinct CDR3 sequences, roughly 94% of them appearing once. Sequenced: CD8+ T cells from PBMCs. These receptors originate from a human donor with Susac syndrome. Both conserved end residues are part of each CDR3. A D gene is named only where the DNA matches it firmly. Expanded clones are given a class, and other clones once, few, many or no size at all.

V gene,clone size,J gene,D gene,CDR3 DNA,CDR3 protein
TRBV25-1,.,TRBJ2-3,.,TGTGCCAGCATACCGGGGGGCCCATCTGTGAATACGCAGTATTTT,CASIPGGPSVNTQYF
TRBV12-3/TRBV12-4,.,TRBJ2-1,TRBD2,TGTGCCAGCAGGCTACCGGGACTAGCGGGGCGAGGGGGGCCGTACAATGAGCAGTTCTTC,CASRLPGLAGRGGPYNEQFF
TRBV10-3,.,TRBJ2-1,TRBD1,TGTGCCATCAGCGGGACAGGGGGCAGGGATGAGCAGTTCTTC,CAISGTGGRDEQFF
TRBV14,.,TRBJ2-4,.,TGTGCCAGCAGCCAGTGGGAAAACATTCAGTACTTC,CASSQWENIQYF
TRBV12-3/TRBV12-4,.,TRBJ2-5,.,TGTGCCAGCGGTAACCGGGACTTCCAAGAGACCCAGTACTTC,CASGNRDFQETQYF
TRBV7-9,.,TRBJ2-3,.,TGTGCCAGCAGCTCACTAGAGACGCCCGGGCGGAGGCAGTATTTT,CASSSLETPGRRQYF
TRBV7-9,.,TRBJ1-2,.,TGTGCCAGCAGTACCGGGTCGAACTATGGCTACACCTTC,CASSTGSNYGYTF
TRBV15,.,TRBJ2-3,.,TGTGCCACCAGCAGAGGTCGGGGATCTGCAGATACGCAGTATTTT,CATSRGRGSADTQYF
TRBV27,.,TRBJ1-5,TRBD1,TGTGCCAGCAGTCCGGGACAGGGTTTCCAGCCCCAGCATTTT,CASSPGQGFQPQHF
TRBV3-1,.,TRBJ2-5,.,TGTGCCAGCACCCCTGGGGGGGAGACCCAGTACTTC,CASTPGGETQYF
TRBV27,.,TRBJ2-5,TRBD1,TGTGCCAGCAGTCCAGGGGGACAGGGTAGGGAGACCCAGTACTTC,CASSPGGQGRETQYF
TRBV7-8,once,TRBJ2-1,.,TGTGCCAGCAGCTTGACCCTAGGCGACCTCAATGAGCAGTTCTTC,CASSLTLGDLNEQFF
TRBV20-1,.,TRBJ2-7,.,TGCAGTGCTAGGGACAGACCGGCGGGCGAGCAGTACTTC,CSARDRPAGEQYF
TRBV27,.,TRBJ2-7,.,TGTGCCAGCAGTTCTACAGCCTTCGTCGAGCAGTACTTC,CASSSTAFVEQYF
TRBV12-3/TRBV12-4,.,TRBJ2-5,TRBD1,TGTGCCAGCAAAGAAACAGGGGGCGGAGAGACCCAGTACTTC,CASKETGGGETQYF
TRBV18,.,TRBJ2-1,.,TGTGCCAGCTCACCGGGAGGTCCCTCGACACACAATGAGCAGTTCTTC,CASSPGGPSTHNEQFF
TRBV12-5,.,TRBJ1-1,TRBD1,TGTGCTAGTGGTCCGTCGACAGGGGGAAACACTGAAGCTTTCTTT,CASGPSTGGNTEAFF
TRBV9,.,TRBJ1-2,.,TGTGCCAGCAGGGTAGTTTCCGGACCAGGGGATAACTATGGCTACACCTTC,CASRVVSGPGDNYGYTF
TRBV6-2/TRBV6-3,.,TRBJ2-5,.,TGTGCCAGCAGTTACTCGCTGGATGGGGAGACCCAGTACTTC,CASSYSLDGETQYF
TRBV6-6,.,TRBJ2-2,.,TGTGCCACAGAACGGGACACCGGGGAGCTGTTTTTT,CATERDTGELFF
TRBV5-4,.,TRBJ2-7,TRBD2,TGTGCCAGCAGTGGTGGTTCGGACGGACTAGCGGTTGCCTACGAGCAGTACTTC,CASSGGSDGLAVAYEQYF
TRBV9,.,TRBJ1-2,.,TGTGCCAGCAGCGGGGCTTGGCCCACCTTC,CASSGAWPTF
TRBV3-1,.,TRBJ2-7,TRBD2,TGTGCCAGCAGCCACTTCGCGGGGGACTACGAGCAGTACTTC,CASSHFAGDYEQYF
TRBV12-3/TRBV12-4,.,TRBJ2-3,TRBD2,TGTGCCAGCAGACCGGGACTAGCGGGGGGAAAAGATACGCAGTATTTT,CASRPGLAGGKDTQYF
TRBV12-3/TRBV12-4,.,TRBJ1-2,.,TGTGCCAGCACCATGGGGTTTGGCTATGGCTACACCTTC,CASTMGFGYGYTF
TRBV12-3/TRBV12-4,.,TRBJ1-6,.,TGTGCCAGCAGTTTAAGGCCCCAGCGGCCCCTCCACTTT,CASSLRPQRPLHF
TRBV12-3/TRBV12-4,.,TRBJ1-6,.,TGTGCCAGCAGTTTTGAGGATCCGAGCTCCTATAATTCACCCCTCCACTTT,CASSFEDPSSYNSPLHF
TRBV25-1,once,TRBJ2-7,.,TGTGCCAGCAGCCCCGGGGTTGTAGCATCCGAGCAGTACTTC,CASSPGVVASEQYF
TRBV12-3/TRBV12-4,.,TRBJ1-6,.,TGTGCCAGCAGCTCGGACCGGGTCGGACTCCACTTT,CASSSDRVGLHF
TRBV6-5,.,TRBJ2-5,.,TGTGCCAGCAGTCCTCGACACAAACCGGAGACCCAGTACTTC,CASSPRHKPETQYF
TRBV11-2,.,TRBJ2-1,.,TGTGCCAGCAGCTTCGGAAAGGGGGCCTACAATGAGCAGTTCTTC,CASSFGKGAYNEQFF
TRBV7-9,.,TRBJ1-5,.,TGTGCCAGCAGCTTACCCGGAGGGGTTAATCAGCCCCAGCATTTT,CASSLPGGVNQPQHF
TRBV5-6,few,TRBJ2-7,.,TGTGCCAGCAGCTTGGTGCAGGGCTACGAGCAGTACTTC,CASSLVQGYEQYF
TRBV15,.,TRBJ1-4,.,TGTGCCACCAGCAGCGGACAGACTAATGAAAAACTGTTTTTT,CATSSGQTNEKLFF
TRBV24-1,.,TRBJ2-1,.,TGTGCCACCAGTGATCCGGACTTTGAGCAGTTCTTC,CATSDPDFEQFF
TRBV7-9,.,TRBJ2-7,.,TGTGCCAGCAGCTTAGCCGACTCGAAAAGCTACGAGCAGTACTTC,CASSLADSKSYEQYF
TRBV20-1,.,TRBJ2-3,TRBD2,TGCAGTGCACCTTCTAGCGGTCTAGGAGATACGCAGTATTTT,CSAPSSGLGDTQYF
TRBV5-1,.,TRBJ2-7,.,TGCGCCAGCAGCGAGGACAGCTCGGGCTACGAGCAGTACTTC,CASSEDSSGYEQYF
TRBV20-1,.,TRBJ2-2,.,TGCAGTGCTAGACTACTCGGGGAGCTGTTTTTT,CSARLLGELFF
TRBV11-2,few,TRBJ2-3,.,TGTGCCAGCAGCTCGTTTCGGGGGGCCTTAGATACGCAGTATTTT,CASSSFRGALDTQYF
TRBV2,.,TRBJ1-6,.,TGTGCCAGCACTCCGAGGGCTATGAGCGATTCACCCCTCCACTTT,CASTPRAMSDSPLHF
TRBV9,.,TRBJ2-5,.,TGTGCCAGCAGCGCCCCAACTCCCTGGGGAGAGACCCAGTACTTC,CASSAPTPWGETQYF
TRBV15,.,TRBJ2-5,TRBD2,TGTGCCACCACCCCGACTAGCGGGGGGCAAGAGACCCAGTACTTC,CATTPTSGGQETQYF
TRBV19,.,TRBJ1-1,.,TGTGCCAGCGGACCGGGGAACACTGAAGCTTTCTTT,CASGPGNTEAFF
TRBV29-1,.,TRBJ1-1,.,TGCAGCGTTGTAACCCCCCCCCAGGTGCCCAGGGTGCCCATGAACACTGAAGCTTTCTTT,CSVVTPPQVPRVPMNTEAFF
TRBV2,.,TRBJ2-5,TRBD2,TGTGCCAGCAGTTCTAGCGGGGGGGCCGGAGAGACCCAGTACTTC,CASSSSGGAGETQYF
TRBV7-9,.,TRBJ2-7,.,TGTGCCAGCAGCTTAGGCGACGGCTACGAGCAGTACTTC,CASSLGDGYEQYF
TRBV18,once,TRBJ1-5,TRBD1,TGTGCCAGCTCACCAGGGGACAGGGAACGTCAGCCCCAGCATTTT,CASSPGDRERQPQHF
TRBV29-1,.,TRBJ1-2,.,TGCAGCGCTACCTCGGACGGCAACTATGGCTACACCTTC,CSATSDGNYGYTF
TRBV9,once,TRBJ1-6,.,TGTGCCAGCAGCGGGTCAGGGTATAATTCACCCCTCCACTTT,CASSGSGYNSPLHF
TRBV29-1,.,TRBJ2-1,TRBD2,TGCAGCGTAGACTTTGAGCGGGGACGGGTTTACAATGAGCAGTTCTTC,CSVDFERGRVYNEQFF
TRBV29-1,.,TRBJ2-6,.,TGCAGCGCTTCGGGGCTCTCTGGGGCCAACGTCCTGACTTTC,CSASGLSGANVLTF
TRBV5-4,.,TRBJ2-1,.,TGTGCCAGCAGCTTTAAGGGTTTCGATGAGCAGTTCTTC,CASSFKGFDEQFF
TRBV5-1,.,TRBJ1-4,.,TGCGCCAGCAGCTTGAACTCGGCGGGTGAAAAACTGTTTTTT,CASSLNSAGEKLFF
TRBV6-2/TRBV6-3,.,TRBJ1-5,.,TGTGCCAGCAGCCCGGAGCTGGTTTGGCCCCAGCATTTT,CASSPELVWPQHF
TRBV12-3/TRBV12-4,.,TRBJ2-5,.,TGTGCCAGCAGAGCCACAGAGTACCAAGAGACCCAGTACTTC,CASRATEYQETQYF
TRBV6-4,.,TRBJ1-6,.,TGTGCCAGCAGTGACTCGGGAGATAATTCACCCCTCCACTTT,CASSDSGDNSPLHF
TRBV20-1,.,TRBJ2-5,TRBD2,TGCAGTGCTACGGGGGGGTCCGAAGAGACCCAGTACTTC,CSATGGSEETQYF
TRBV2,.,TRBJ1-1,.,TGTGCCAGCAGTTACAGGGAGGGAAGAAACACTGAAGCTTTCTTT,CASSYREGRNTEAFF
TRBV7-6,.,TRBJ2-5,.,TGTGCCAGCAGCTTAGCCAGGGGAAAGGAAGAGACCCAGTACTTC,CASSLARGKEETQYF